This T cell receptor beta chain came from a study of blood T cell repertoires in COVID-19. For the study at large: From T cells, B-cell-depleted T cells, or PBMCs came the material, which was cDNA or gDNA.

The study assigned cohorts using participant-reported clinical history. This CDR3 has 14 residues. V lost 1 base to trimming and J lost 8 bases, with 11 bases between them. Germline CDR1 reads MGHRA; CDR2 reads YSYEKL. Sequencing was performed with immunoSEQ multiplex PCR; in TCRdb, only in-frame clones are kept and a portion is missing. The sample has fewer than 200,000 clones, roughly 88% seen once; the top ten hold roughly 15%. The gene calls are TRBV4-1 and TRBJ1-4; D remains unclear. The receptor was isolated from a man in his forties or fifties who had recovered from COVID-19. The source material was PBMCs or T cells enriched from blood (not recorded which). The CDR3 protein is CASSQVLREEKLFF. As DNA, the CDR3 is TGCGCCAGCAGCCAAGTATTAAGAGAGGAAAAACTGTTTTTT.